The present TCR beta chain was sequenced within a study of T cells in localized non-small cell lung cancer. The study, taken as a whole, reports: Adjacent lung exhibited a median of about 56 among the 100 most abundant tumor clones. Tumor trailed uninvolved adjacent lung in T cell clonality, which peaked there.

The protocol was immunoSEQ multiplex PCR, while the TCRdb copy is restricted to in-frame clones and leaves out a portion. The table has approximately 41,000 clones, around 86% seen once. In germline, CDR1 is GTSNPN, CDR2 SVGIG (reference sequence). V shed 2 bases and J shed 4 bases, with 8 bases lying between them. The CDR3 is 12 amino acids. Of note for this clone: Its antigen is undetermined.

Source: peripheral blood mononuclear cells, taken before any cancer treatment. The clonotype was recovered from a male donor aged 60 or older with stage II lung adenocarcinoma. The rearrangement uses TRBV30 and TRBJ1-2, with unresolved D. Written as DNA, the CDR3 is TGTGCCTGGAGTCCTCAAGTCTATGGCTACACCTTC. Encoded protein: CAWSPQVYGYTF.